These 15 T cell receptor beta chains were all obtained from the same sample, sequenced in a study of chemoradiotherapy in HPV16-positive cancers. Repertoires were generated with immunoSEQ multiplex PCR, while TCRdb's copy carries only in-frame clones and drops some. The sample lists around 20,000 clones; about 90% were seen once. Sequences were derived from blood, sampled from a patient who underwent chemoradiotherapy. These receptor sequences come from a human donor with HPV-associated anogenital cancer.

J is TRBJ1-2 and V is TRBV7-8; maybe TRBD1 (6 bases). From germline, CDR1 is SGHVS and CDR2 FQNEAQ. Trimming shortened V by 3 bases and J by 4 bases, and 12 bases separated the two germline ends. This CDR3 has 14 residues. The CDR3 reads CASSFVGQPYGYTF. The CDR3 DNA follows: TGTGCCAGCAGCTTCGTAGGACAGCCCTATGGCTACACCTTC.

V usage is TRBV5-8 and J usage is TRBJ2-5, with 15 bases identical to TRBD2. The CDR3 is 17 amino acids. Germline V lookup: CDR1 SGHTS, CDR2 YDEGEE. V lost 4 bases and J lost 5; bases outside the gene matches: 9. This chain's CDR3 is CASSPGLAGGPVETQYF. The CDR3 DNA is TGTGCCAGCAGCCCTGGACTAGCGGGGGGGCCAGTCGAGACCCAGTACTTC. The entire variable domain, with the rest obtained from reference TRBV5-8 and TRBJ2-5, is as follows: EAGVTQSPTHLIKTRGQQATLRCSPISGHTSVYWYQQALGLGLQFLLWYDEGEERNRGNFPPRFSGRQFPNYSSELNVNALELEDSALYLCASSPGLAGGPVETQYFGPGTRLLVL.

V is TRBV10-3 and J is TRBJ1-1, with D uncertain. The length of the CDR3 is 15 residues. V was shortened by 5 bases and J by 2 bases, with 15 bases between the two germline ends. The germline gives CDR1 ENHRY, CDR2 SYGVKD. CDR3 coding DNA: TGTGCCATCAGTTCTACCCCGGACGGAAACACTGAAGCTTTCTTT. This gives the protein CAISSTPDGNTEAFF.

The chain combines TRBV6-1 with TRBJ1-6; TRBD1 is a possible D gene (6 bases). V lost 5 bases and J 2 bases, leaving 10 bases between the germline ends. Germline CDR1 is MNHNS and CDR2 is SASEGT. The CDR3 runs to 15 residues. In nucleotides, the CDR3 is TGTGCCAGCAGTCTACAGGGTCCCTATAATTCACCCCTCCACTTT. Translating gives CASSLQGPYNSPLHF.

The chain combines TRBV29-1 with TRBJ2-5, with D tentatively TRBD1 or TRBD2 (5 bases each). CDR3 length: 14 amino acids. The V end lost 4 bases, the J end lost 2 bases, and 14 bases lay between the germline ends. Germline V CDR1 and CDR2: SQVTM, ANQGSEA. For the CDR3, the DNA is TGCAGCGTTGTGGGGGACCGGACGCAAGAGACCCAGTACTTC. It codes for CSVVGDRTQETQYF.

J is TRBJ1-4 and V is TRBV9; D possibly corresponds to TRBD1 (5 bases). This CDR3 has 15 residues. V lost 0 bases and J lost 6, with 12 bases in between. CDR1 and CDR2 (germline): SGDLS, YYNGEE. CDR3 nucleotide sequence: TGTGCCAGCAGCGTAGGGAGCAGGGCGGATGAAAAACTGTTTTTT. It specifies CASSVGSRADEKLFF. Full variable domain (missing parts from reference TRBV9 and TRBJ1-4): DSGVTQTPKHLITATGQRVTLRCSPRSGDLSVYWYQQSLDQGLQFLIQYYNGEERAKGNILERFSAQQFPDLHSELNLSSLELGDSALYFCASSVGSRADEKLFFGSGTQLSVL.

This clone was seen a handful of times. This chain uses TRBV30 with TRBJ1-1, with D possibly TRBD1 on 5 matching bases. The CDR3 has 14 amino acids. Germline V gene lookup returns CDR1 GTSNPN and CDR2 SVGIG (reference sequence). Trimming took off 2 bases at V and 3 bases at J, with 13 bases between the two ends. In nucleotides, the CDR3 is TGTGCCTGGAGTTTAGGTGGGGGAGACACTGAAGCTTTCTTT. This translates into CAWSLGGGDTEAFF.

The chain employs TRBV27 and TRBJ2-5, with 9 nucleotides matching TRBD2. V shed 5 bases, J shed 2 bases, and the junction held 9 bases outside the gene matches. The V gene's germline CDR1 is MNHEY and CDR2 SMNVEV (reference sequence). The CDR3 runs 16 residues. In nucleotides, the CDR3 is TGTGCCAGCAGTAGGGAGACTAGCGGTATGCAAGAGACCCAGTACTTC. Amino acids: CASSRETSGMQETQYF.

The genes are TRBV29-1 and TRBJ2-5, with 8 bases aligning to TRBD1. The CDR3 contains 14 residues. The V and J ends lost 5 bases and 2 bases, in that order; junction bases with no gene match: 7. In germline, CDR1 is SQVTM, CDR2 ANQGSEA. The DNA of the CDR3 is TGCAGCGTTTCACGACAGGGGAGACAAGAGACCCAGTACTTC. This encodes CSVSRQGRQETQYF.

This chain connects TRBV5-5 to TRBJ1-3; a possible D gene is TRBD1 (6 bases). CDR1 SGHKS and CDR2 YYEKEE come from the germline V gene (reference sequence). V was pared by 1 base and J by 0 bases, with 14 bases between. The CDR3 contains 17 residues. The CDR3 protein is CASSLTQGISSGNTIYF. The CDR3 DNA sequence: TGTGCCAGCAGCTTGACACAGGGAATATCCTCTGGAAACACCATATATTTT.

The rearrangement joins TRBV25-1 to TRBJ2-1, with 11 bases matching TRBD2. The germline gives CDR1 MGHDK, CDR2 SYGVNS. The CDR3 sequence is 18 residues long. V shed 4 bases and J 6 bases; nucleotides not matched to a gene: 14. CDR3 region: CASSASTITSGGGNEQFF. CDR3 in DNA: TGTGCCAGCAGTGCCTCCACCATCACTAGCGGGGGAGGCAATGAGCAGTTCTTC.

CDR3 protein: CASSPARTEDNEKLFF. In nucleotides, the CDR3 is TGTGCCAGCAGCCCAGCCCGGACGGAGGATAATGAAAAACTGTTTTTT. This rearrangement joins TRBV7-9 to TRBJ1-4; D is uncertain. V was shortened by 5 bases and J by 4 bases, with 17 bases between the two germline ends. This CDR3 spans 16 amino acids. The germline gives CDR1 SEHNR, CDR2 FQNEAQ (reference sequence).

CDR3 protein: CSVLGDGYTF. CDR3 bases: TGCAGCGTTCTTGGGGATGGCTACACCTTC. V gene TRBV29-1 combines with J gene TRBJ1-2; D gene ambiguous. The length of the CDR3 is 10 residues. V lost 5 bases and J lost 6, with 7 bases in between. CDR1 is SQVTM and CDR2 is ANQGSEA in the germline V gene.

The chain uses TRBV19 and TRBJ2-1; TRBD2 aligns across 9 bases. With 1 base clipped from V and 7 bases from J, the junction kept 8 bases outside the gene matches. CDR1 LNHDA and CDR2 SQIVND come from the germline V gene (reference sequence). The CDR3 spans 16 residues. The CDR3: CASSIAGGGAGNEQFF. The CDR3 nucleotides are TGTGCCAGTAGTATAGCCGGCGGGGGGGCCGGGAATGAGCAGTTCTTC.

The V and J genes are TRBV6-6 and TRBJ2-2; a possible D gene is TRBD2 (5 bases). This CDR3 has 15 amino acids. Germline V gene sequence: CDR1 MNHNY, CDR2 SVGAGI (reference sequence). V lost 7 bases and J lost 1, with 13 bases in between. CDR3 bases: TGTGCCAGCACCCGAGCGGAGAAGAACACCGGGGAGCTGTTTTTT. Protein sequence: CASTRAEKNTGELFF.